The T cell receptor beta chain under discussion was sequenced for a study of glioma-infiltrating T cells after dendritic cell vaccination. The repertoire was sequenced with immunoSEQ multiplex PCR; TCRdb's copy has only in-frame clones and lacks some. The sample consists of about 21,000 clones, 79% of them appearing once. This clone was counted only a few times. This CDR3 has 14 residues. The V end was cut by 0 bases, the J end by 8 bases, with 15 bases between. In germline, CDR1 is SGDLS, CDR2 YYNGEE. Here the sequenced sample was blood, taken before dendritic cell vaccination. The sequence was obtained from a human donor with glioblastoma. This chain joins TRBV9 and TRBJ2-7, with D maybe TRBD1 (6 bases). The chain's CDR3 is CASSVDSITGKQYF. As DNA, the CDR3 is TGTGCCAGCAGCGTAGACTCTATCACAGGGAAGCAGTACTTC. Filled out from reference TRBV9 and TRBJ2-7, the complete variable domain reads DSGVTQTPKHLITATGQRVTLRCSPRSGDLSVYWYQQSLDQGLQFLIQYYNGEERAKGNILERFSAQQFPDLHSELNLSSLELGDSALYFCASSVDSITGKQYFGPGTRLTVT.